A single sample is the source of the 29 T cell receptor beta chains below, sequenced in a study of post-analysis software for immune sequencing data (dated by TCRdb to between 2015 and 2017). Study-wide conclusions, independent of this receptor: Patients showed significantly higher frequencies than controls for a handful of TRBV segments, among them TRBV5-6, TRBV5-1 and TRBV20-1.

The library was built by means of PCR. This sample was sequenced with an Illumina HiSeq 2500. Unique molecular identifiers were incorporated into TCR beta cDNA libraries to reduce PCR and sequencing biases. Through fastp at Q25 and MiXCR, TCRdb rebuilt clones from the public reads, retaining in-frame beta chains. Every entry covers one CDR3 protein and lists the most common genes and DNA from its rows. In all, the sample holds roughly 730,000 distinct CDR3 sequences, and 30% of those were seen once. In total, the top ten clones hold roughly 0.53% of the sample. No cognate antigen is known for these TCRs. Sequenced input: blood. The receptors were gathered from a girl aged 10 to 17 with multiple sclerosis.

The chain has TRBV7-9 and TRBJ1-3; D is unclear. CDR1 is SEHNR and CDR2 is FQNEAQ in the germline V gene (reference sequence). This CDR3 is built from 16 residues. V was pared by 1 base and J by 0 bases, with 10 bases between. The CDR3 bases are TGTGCCAGCAGCTTAGAGGTCGGGAGCTCTGGAAACACCATATATTTT. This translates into CASSLEVGSSGNTIYF.

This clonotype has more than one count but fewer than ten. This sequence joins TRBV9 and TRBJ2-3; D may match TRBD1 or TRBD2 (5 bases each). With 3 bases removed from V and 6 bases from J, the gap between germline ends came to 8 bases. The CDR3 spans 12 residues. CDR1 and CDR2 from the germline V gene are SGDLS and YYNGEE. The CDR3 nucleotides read TGTGCCAGCAGCGAGGGACCGGATACGCAGTATTTT. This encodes CASSEGPDTQYF. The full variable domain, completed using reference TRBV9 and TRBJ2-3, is DSGVTQTPKHLITATGQRVTLRCSPRSGDLSVYWYQQSLDQGLQFLIQYYNGEERAKGNILERFSAQQFPDLHSELNLSSLELGDSALYFCASSEGPDTQYFGPGTRLTVL.

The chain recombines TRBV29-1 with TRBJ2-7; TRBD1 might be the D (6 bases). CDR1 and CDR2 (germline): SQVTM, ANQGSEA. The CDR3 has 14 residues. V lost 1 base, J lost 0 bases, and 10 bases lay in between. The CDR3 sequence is CSVEGGRGSYEQYF. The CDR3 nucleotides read TGCAGCGTTGAAGGGGGCAGGGGCTCCTACGAGCAGTACTTC.

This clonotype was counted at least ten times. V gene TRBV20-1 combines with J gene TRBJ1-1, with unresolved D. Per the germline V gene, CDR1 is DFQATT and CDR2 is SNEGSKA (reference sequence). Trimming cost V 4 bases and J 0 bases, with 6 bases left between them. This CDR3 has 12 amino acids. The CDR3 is CSATGMNTEAFF. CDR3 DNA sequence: TGCAGTGCTACGGGGATGAACACTGAAGCTTTCTTT.

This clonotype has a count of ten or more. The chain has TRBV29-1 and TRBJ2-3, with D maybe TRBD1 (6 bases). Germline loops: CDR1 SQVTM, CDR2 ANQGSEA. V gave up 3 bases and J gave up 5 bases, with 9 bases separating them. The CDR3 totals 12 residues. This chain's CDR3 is CSVDRGRDTQYF. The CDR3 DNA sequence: TGCAGCGTTGACAGGGGTCGAGATACGCAGTATTTT.

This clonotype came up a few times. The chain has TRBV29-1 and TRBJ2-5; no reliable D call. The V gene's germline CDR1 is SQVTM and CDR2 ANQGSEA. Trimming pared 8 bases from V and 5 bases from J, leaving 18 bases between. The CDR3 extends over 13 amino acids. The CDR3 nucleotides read TGCAGCCTTACATCCCTCGGTATTGAGACCCAGTACTTC. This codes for CSLTSLGIETQYF.

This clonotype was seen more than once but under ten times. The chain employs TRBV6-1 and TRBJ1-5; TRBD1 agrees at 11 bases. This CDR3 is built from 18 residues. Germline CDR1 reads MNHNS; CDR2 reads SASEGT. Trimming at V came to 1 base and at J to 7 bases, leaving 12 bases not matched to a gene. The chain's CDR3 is CASSEGSLGQGVEQPQHF. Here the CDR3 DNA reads TGTGCCAGCAGTGAAGGGTCTTTGGGACAGGGGGTGGAGCAGCCCCAGCATTTT.

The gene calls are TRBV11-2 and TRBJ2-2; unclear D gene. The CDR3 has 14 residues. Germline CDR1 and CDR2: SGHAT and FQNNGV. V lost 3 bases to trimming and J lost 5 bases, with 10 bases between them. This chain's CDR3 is CASSFKGLTGELFF. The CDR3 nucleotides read TGTGCCAGCAGCTTCAAAGGGTTAACCGGGGAGCTGTTTTTT.

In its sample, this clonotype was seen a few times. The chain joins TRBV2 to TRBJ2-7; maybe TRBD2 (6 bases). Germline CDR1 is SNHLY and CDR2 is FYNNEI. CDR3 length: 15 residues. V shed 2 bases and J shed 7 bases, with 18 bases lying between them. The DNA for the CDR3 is TGTGCCAGCAGTGAACCGTGGTCCAATCGGGGGGAGCAGTACTTC. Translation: CASSEPWSNRGEQYF.

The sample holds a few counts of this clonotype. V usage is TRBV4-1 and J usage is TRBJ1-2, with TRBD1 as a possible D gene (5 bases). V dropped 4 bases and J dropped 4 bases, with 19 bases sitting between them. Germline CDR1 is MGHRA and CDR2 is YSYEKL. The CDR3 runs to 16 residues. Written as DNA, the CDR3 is TGCGCCAGCAGCCTCCGGGACGCCCGCGATTCCTATGGCTACACCTTC. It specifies CASSLRDARDSYGYTF.

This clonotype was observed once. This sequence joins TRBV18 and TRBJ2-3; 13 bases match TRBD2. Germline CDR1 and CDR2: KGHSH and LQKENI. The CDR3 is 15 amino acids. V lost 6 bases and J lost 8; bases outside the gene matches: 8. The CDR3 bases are TGTGCCAGCTCGCCCGGGACTAGCGGGAAGTCTACGCAGTATTTT. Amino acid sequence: CASSPGTSGKSTQYF.

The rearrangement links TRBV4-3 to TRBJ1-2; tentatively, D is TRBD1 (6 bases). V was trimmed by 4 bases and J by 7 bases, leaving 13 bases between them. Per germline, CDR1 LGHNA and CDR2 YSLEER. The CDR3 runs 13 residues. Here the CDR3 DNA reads TGCGCCAGCAGCCCCACAGGGACCTCTGGCTACACCTTC. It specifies CASSPTGTSGYTF.

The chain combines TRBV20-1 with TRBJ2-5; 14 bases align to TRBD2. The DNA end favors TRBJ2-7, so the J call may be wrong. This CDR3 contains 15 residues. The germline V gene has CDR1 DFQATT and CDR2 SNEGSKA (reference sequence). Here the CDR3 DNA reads TGCAGTGCTGGCCCCGGGGGACTAGCGGGAGTCGAGCAGTACTTC. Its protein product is CSAGPGGLAGVEQYF.

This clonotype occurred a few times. CDR3 DNA: TGTGCCAGCAGTGAAACAGGGGATGGCTACACCTTC. Translating it yields CASSETGDGYTF. V gene TRBV6-1 combines with J gene TRBJ1-2; 7 bases agree with TRBD1. The CDR3 has 12 residues. Trimming cost V 2 bases and J 6 bases; bases outside gene matches: 0. CDR1 is MNHNS and CDR2 is SASEGT in the germline V gene.

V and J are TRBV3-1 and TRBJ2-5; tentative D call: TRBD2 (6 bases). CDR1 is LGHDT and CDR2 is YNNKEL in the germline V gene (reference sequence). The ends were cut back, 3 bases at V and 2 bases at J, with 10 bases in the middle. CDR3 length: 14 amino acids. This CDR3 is CASSHLAFQETQYF. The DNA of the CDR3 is TGTGCCAGCAGCCATCTAGCGTTTCAAGAGACCCAGTACTTC.

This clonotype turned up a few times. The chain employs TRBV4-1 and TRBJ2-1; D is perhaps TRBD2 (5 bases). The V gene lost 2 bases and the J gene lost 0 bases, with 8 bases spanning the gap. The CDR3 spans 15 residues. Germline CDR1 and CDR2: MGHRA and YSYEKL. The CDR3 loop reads CASSQPGYSYNEQFF. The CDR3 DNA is TGCGCCAGCAGCCAACCGGGGTACTCCTACAATGAGCAGTTCTTC.

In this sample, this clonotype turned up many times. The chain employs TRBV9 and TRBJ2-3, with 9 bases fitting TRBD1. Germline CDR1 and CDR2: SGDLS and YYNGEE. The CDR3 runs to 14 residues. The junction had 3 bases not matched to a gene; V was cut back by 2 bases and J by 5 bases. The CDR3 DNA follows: TGTGCCAGCAGCGTTGCGACAGGGGGAGATACGCAGTATTTT. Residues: CASSVATGGDTQYF.

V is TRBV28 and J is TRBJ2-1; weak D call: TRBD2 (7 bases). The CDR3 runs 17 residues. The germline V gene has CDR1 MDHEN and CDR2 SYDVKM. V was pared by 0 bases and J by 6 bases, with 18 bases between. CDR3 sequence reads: CASSLWMGGATGNEQFF. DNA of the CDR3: TGTGCCAGCAGTTTATGGATGGGGGGGGCCACGGGCAATGAGCAGTTCTTC. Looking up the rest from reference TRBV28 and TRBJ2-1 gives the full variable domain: DVKVTQSSRYLVKRTGEKVFLECVQDMDHENMFWYRQDPGLGLRLIYFSYDVKMKEKGDIPEGYSVSREKKERFSLILESASTNQTSMYLCASSLWMGGATGNEQFFGPGTRLTVL.

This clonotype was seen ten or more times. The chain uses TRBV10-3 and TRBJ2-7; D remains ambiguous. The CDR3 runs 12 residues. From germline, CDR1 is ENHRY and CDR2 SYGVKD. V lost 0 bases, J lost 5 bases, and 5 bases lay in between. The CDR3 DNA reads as TGTGCCATCAGTGAGTCGACCGACGAGCAGTACTTC. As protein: CAISESTDEQYF.

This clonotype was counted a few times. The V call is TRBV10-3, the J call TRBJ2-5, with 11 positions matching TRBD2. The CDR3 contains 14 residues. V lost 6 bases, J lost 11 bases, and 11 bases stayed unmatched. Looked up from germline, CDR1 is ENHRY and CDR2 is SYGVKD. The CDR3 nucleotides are TGTGCCATCAGCGATAGCGGGGGGGCGAATGAGCAGTACTTC. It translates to CAISDSGGANEQYF.

The CDR3 spells CASSAEGNVDTQYF. CDR3 in DNA: TGTGCCAGCAGCGCAGAGGGGAACGTAGATACGCAGTATTTT. V is TRBV9 and J is TRBJ2-3, with D perhaps given as TRBD1 or TRBD2 (5 bases each). The CDR3 covers 14 residues. V lost 3 bases and J lost 5, with 13 bases in between. The germline V gene encodes CDR1 SGDLS and CDR2 YYNGEE.

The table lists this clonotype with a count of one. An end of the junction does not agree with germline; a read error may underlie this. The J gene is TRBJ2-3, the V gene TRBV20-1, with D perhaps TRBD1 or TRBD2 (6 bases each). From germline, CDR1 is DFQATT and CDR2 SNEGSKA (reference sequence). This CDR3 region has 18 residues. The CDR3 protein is CSARDLGLRTGALDAQYF. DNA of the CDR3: TGCAGTGCTAGAGATCTGGGGTTGAGGACGGGGGCCCTAGATGCGCAGTATTTT.

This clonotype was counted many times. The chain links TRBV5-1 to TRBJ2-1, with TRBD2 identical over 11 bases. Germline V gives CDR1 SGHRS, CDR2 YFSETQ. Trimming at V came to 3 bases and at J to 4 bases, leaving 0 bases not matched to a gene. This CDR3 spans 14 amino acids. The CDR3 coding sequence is TGCGCCAGCAGCTCTAGCGGGGGGTACAATGAGCAGTTCTTC. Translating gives CASSSSGGYNEQFF.

The CDR3 nucleotides are TGTGCCAGCAGTACCTCTGGGACCTTGGGGGAGCAGTACTTC. Translated, it gives CASSTSGTLGEQYF. The chain joins TRBV12-3 or TRBV12-4 to TRBJ2-7, with D perhaps assigned TRBD1 or TRBD2 (5 bases each). This CDR3 is 14 amino acids long. The V and J ends lost 5 bases and 7 bases respectively, with 18 bases between them.

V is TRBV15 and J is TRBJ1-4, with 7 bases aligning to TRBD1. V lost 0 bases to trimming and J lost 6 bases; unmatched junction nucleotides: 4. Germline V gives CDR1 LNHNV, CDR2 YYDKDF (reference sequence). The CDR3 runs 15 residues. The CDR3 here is CATSRERGLDEKLFF. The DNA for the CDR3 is TGTGCCACCAGCAGAGAGAGGGGGCTTGATGAAAAACTGTTTTTT.

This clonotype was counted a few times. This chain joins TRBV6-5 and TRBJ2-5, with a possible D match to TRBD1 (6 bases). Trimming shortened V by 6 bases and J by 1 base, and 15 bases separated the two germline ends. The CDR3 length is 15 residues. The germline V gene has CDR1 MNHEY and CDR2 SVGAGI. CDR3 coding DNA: TGTGCCAGCAGCCGGGACACCCTAAGCCAAGAGACCCAGTACTTC. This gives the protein CASSRDTLSQETQYF.

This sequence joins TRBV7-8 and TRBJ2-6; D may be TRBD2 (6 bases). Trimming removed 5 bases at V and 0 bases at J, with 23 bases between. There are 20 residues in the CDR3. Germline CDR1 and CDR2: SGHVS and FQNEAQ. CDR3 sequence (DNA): TGTGCCAGCAGCGAGAAGGGTAGGGACTCCTTACCCTCTGGGGCCAACGTCCTGACTTTC. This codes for CASSEKGRDSLPSGANVLTF.

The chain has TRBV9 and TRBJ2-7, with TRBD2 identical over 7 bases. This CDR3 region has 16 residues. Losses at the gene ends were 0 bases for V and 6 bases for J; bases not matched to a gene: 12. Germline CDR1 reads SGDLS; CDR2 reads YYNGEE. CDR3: CASSVGANGGGSEQYF. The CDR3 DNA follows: TGTGCCAGCAGCGTAGGGGCCAACGGCGGGGGATCCGAGCAGTACTTC.

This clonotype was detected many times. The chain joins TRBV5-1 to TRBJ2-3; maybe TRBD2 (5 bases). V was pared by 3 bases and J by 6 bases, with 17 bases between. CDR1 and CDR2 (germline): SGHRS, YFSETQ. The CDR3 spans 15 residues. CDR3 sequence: CASSSRTGSRDTQYF. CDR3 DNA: TGCGCCAGCAGCTCTAGGACGGGATCTCGGGATACGCAGTATTTT.